This record concerns one T cell receptor beta chain sequence. Its antigen is not identified. The data stem from a study of cytomegalovirus exposure and HLA in healthy donors. About the research overall: About 85 million unique TCR sequences came from HLA-typed donors in an early release.

Each donor's status was that of a healthy bone marrow donor. This CDR3 has 15 amino acids. From germline, CDR1 is SEHNR and CDR2 FQNEAQ (reference sequence). The V and J ends lost 2 bases and 1 base, in that order; junction bases with no gene match: 4. PCR employed 60 Vbeta and 13 Jbeta primers. Sequencing was performed with immunoSEQ multiplex PCR; in TCRdb, only in-frame clones are kept and a portion is missing. The sample lists under 200,000 clones; 65% to 80% were seen once. Findings and caveats of the study: The availability of immune exposure information extended only to CMV serostatus.

This TCR came from a man aged 40-50 years in good health and CMV-seronegative. Sequencing input: PBMCs. The V call is TRBV7-9, the J call TRBJ1-1; TRBD1 matches 7 bases. This CDR3 reads CASSLYRTGNTEAFF. CDR3 nucleotide sequence: TGTGCCAGCAGCTTATATCGGACAGGGAACACTGAAGCTTTCTTT.